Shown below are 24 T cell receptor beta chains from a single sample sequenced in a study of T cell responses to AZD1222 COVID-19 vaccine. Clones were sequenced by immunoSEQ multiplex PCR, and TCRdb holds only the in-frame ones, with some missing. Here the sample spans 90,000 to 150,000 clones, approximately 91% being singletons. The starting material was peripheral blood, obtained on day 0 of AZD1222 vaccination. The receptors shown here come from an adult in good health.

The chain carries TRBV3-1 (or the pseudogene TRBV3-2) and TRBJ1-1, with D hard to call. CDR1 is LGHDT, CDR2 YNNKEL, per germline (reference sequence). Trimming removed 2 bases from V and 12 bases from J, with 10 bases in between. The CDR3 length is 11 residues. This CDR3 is CASSQSGMPFF. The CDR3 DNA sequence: TGTGCCAGCAGCCAATCGGGAATGCCTTTCTTT.

The CDR3 region is CASSLSGSSYNEQFF. CDR3 sequence (DNA): TGCGCCAGCAGTCTATCGGGAAGCTCCTACAATGAGCAGTTCTTC. This chain joins TRBV5-1 and TRBJ2-1; D possibly corresponds to TRBD2 (5 bases). Germline V CDR1 and CDR2: SGHRS, YFSETQ. V lost 5 bases to trimming and J lost 0 bases, with 12 bases between them. The CDR3 runs 15 residues. Based on the CDR3 plus reference TRBV5-1 and TRBJ2-1, the full variable domain is KAGVTQTPRYLIKTRGQQVTLSCSPISGHRSVSWYQQTPGQGLQFLFEYFSETQRNKGNFPGRFSGRQFSNSRSEMNVSTLELGDSALYLCASSLSGSSYNEQFFGPGTRLTVL.

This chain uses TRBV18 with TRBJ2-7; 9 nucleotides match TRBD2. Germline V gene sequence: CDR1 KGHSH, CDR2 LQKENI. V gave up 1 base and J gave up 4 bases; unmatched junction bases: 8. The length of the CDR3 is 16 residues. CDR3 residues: CASSPRIAGALYEQYF. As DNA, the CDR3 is TGTGCCAGCTCACCACGAATAGCGGGAGCGTTGTACGAGCAGTACTTC.

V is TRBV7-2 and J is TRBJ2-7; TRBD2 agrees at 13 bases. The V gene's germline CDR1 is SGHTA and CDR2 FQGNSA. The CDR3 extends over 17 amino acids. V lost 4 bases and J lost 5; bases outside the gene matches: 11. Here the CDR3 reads CASSYTSGRAWGDEQYF. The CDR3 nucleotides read TGTGCCAGCAGCTACACTAGCGGGAGGGCCTGGGGCGACGAGCAGTACTTC.

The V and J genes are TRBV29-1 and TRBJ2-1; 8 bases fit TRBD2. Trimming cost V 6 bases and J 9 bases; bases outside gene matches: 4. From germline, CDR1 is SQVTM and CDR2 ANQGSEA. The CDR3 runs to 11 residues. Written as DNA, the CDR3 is TGCAGCGTGTTCCGGGGGGGTGAGCAGTTCTTC. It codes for CSVFRGGEQFF.

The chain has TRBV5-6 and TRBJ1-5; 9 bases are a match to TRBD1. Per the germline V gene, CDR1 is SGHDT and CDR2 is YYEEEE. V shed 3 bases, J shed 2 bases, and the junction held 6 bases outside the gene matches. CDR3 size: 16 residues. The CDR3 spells CASSWNRGLGNQPQHF. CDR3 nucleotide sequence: TGTGCCAGCAGCTGGAACAGGGGGCTTGGCAATCAGCCCCAGCATTTT.

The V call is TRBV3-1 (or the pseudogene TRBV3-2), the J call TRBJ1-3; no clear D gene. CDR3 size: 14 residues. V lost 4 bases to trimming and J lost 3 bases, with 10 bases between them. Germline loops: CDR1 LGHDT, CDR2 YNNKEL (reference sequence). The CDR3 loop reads CASSRQVDGNTIYF. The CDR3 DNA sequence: TGTGCCAGCAGCCGGCAGGTAGATGGAAACACCATATATTTT.

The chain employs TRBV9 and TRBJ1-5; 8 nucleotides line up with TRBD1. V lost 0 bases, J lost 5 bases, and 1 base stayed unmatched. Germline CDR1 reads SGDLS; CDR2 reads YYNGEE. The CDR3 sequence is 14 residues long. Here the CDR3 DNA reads TGTGCCAGCAGCGTAGCGGACAGGGATCAGCCCCAGCATTTT. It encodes CASSVADRDQPQHF.

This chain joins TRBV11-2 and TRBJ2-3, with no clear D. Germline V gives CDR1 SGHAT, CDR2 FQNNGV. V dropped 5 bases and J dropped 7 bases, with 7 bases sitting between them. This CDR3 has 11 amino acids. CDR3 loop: CASSPTNTQYF. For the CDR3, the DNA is TGTGCCAGCAGCCCGACGAATACGCAGTATTTT.

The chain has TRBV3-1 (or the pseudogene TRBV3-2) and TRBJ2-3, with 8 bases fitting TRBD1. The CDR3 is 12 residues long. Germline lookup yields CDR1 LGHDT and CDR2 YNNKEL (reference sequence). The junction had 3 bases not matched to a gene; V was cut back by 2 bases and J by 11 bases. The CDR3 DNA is TGTGCCAGCAGCCAAACCGGGACAGGGCAGTATTTT. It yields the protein CASSQTGTGQYF.

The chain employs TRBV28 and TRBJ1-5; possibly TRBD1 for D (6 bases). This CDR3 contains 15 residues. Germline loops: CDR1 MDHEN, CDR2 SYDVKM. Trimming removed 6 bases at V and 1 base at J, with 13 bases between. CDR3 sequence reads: CASSAGGASNQPQHF. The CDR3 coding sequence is TGTGCCAGCAGCGCCGGGGGGGCGAGCAATCAGCCCCAGCATTTT.

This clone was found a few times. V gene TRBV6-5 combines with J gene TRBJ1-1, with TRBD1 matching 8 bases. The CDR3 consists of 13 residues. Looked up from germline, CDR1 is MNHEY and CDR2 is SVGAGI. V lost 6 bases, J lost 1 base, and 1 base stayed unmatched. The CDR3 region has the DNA TGTGCCAGCAGCGACAGGGGGAACACTGAAGCTTTCTTT. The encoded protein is CASSDRGNTEAFF.

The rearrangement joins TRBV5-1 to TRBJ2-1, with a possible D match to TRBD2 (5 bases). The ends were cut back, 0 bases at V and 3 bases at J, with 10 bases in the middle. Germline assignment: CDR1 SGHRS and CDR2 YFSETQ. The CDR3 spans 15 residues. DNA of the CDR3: TGCGCCAGCAGCTTGGGAGCGGAGGACTACAATGAGCAGTTCTTC. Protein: CASSLGAEDYNEQFF.

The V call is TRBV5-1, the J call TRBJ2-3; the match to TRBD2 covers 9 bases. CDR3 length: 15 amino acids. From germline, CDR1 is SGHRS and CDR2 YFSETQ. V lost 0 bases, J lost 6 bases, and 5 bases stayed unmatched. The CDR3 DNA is TGCGCCAGCAGCTTGGAGAGCGGGGGGAGGGATACGCAGTATTTT. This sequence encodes CASSLESGGRDTQYF.

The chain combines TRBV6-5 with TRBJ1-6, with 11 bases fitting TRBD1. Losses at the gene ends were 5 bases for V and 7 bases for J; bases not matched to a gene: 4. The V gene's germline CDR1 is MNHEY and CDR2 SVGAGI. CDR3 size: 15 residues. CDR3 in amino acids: CASSMGQGGNSPLHF. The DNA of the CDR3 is TGTGCCAGCAGTATGGGACAGGGGGGCAATTCACCCCTCCACTTT.

The CDR3 here is CASTPGTYSNQPQHF. The CDR3 coding sequence is TGTGCCAGTACCCCAGGGACCTATAGCAATCAGCCCCAGCATTTT. The chain recombines TRBV19 with TRBJ1-5; weak D call: TRBD1 (5 bases). The germline V and J ends were trimmed by 7 bases and 0 bases, with 13 bases remaining between them. In germline, CDR1 is LNHDA, CDR2 SQIVND (reference sequence). The CDR3 is 15 residues long.

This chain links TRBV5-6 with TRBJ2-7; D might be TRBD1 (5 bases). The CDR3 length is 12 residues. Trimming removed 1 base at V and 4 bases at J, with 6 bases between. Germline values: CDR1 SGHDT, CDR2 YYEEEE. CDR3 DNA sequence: TGTGCCAGCAGCTTGCAGGGATACGAGCAGTACTTC. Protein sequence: CASSLQGYEQYF.

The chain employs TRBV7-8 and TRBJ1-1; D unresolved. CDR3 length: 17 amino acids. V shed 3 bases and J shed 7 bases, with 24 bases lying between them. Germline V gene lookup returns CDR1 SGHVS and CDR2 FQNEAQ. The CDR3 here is CASSFLGWGGERVEAFF. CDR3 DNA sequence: TGTGCCAGCAGCTTTCTCGGCTGGGGTGGGGAGAGGGTTGAAGCTTTCTTT.

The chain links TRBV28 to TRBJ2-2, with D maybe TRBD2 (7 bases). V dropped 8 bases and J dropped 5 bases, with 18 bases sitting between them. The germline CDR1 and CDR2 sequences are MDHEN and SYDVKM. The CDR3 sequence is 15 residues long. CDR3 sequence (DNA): TGTGCCAGCCGCAGTAGGGGGAGGGGAACCGGGGAGCTGTTTTTT. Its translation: CASRSRGRGTGELFF. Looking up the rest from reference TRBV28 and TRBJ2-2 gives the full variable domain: DVKVTQSSRYLVKRTGEKVFLECVQDMDHENMFWYRQDPGLGLRLIYFSYDVKMKEKGDIPEGYSVSREKKERFSLILESASTNQTSMYLCASRSRGRGTGELFFGEGSRLTVL.

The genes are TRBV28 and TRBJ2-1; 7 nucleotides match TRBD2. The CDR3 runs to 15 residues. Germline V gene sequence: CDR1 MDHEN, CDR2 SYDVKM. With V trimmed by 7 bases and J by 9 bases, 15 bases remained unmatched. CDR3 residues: CASTPEGEGLPEQFF. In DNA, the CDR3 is TGTGCCAGCACTCCAGAAGGGGAGGGGCTCCCTGAGCAGTTCTTC.

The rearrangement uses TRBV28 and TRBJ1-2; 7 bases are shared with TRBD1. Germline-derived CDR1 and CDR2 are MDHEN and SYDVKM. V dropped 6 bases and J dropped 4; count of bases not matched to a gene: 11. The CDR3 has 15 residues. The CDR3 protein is CASSPGQKVLYGYTF. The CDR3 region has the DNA TGTGCCAGCAGCCCGGGACAGAAAGTCCTCTATGGCTACACCTTC.

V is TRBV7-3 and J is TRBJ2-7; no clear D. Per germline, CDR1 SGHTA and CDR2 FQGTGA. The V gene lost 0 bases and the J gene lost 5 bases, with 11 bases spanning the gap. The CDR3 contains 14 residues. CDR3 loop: CASSLTGGLDEQYF. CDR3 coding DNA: TGTGCCAGCAGCTTAACAGGTGGGCTCGACGAGCAGTACTTC.

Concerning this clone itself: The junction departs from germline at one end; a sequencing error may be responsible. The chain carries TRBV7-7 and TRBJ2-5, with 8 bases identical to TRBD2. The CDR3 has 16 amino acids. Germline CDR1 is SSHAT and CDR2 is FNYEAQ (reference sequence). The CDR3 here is CASSFAAGAVGETQYF. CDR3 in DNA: TGTGCTAGCAGCTTCGCAGCGGGAGCGGTTGGAGAGACCCAGTACTTC.

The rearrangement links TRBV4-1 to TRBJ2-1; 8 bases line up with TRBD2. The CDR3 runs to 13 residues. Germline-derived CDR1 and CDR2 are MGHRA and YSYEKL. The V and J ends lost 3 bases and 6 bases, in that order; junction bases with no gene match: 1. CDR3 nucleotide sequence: TGCGCCAGCAGCCAGCGGGAGGCCAATGAGCAGTTCTTC. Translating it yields CASSQREANEQFF.